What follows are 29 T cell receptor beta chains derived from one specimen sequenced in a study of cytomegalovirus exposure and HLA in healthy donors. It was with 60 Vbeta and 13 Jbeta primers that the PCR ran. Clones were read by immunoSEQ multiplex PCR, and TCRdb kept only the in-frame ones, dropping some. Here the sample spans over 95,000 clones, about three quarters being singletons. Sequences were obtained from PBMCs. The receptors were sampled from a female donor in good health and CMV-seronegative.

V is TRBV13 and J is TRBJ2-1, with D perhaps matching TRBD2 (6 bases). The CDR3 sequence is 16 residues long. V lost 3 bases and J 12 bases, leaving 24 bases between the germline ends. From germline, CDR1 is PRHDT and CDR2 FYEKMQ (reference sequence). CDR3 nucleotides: TGTGCCAGCAGCTTCCAGAATTGGGACTCGGGGTCTGGGCAGTTCTTC. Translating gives CASSFQNWDSGSGQFF.

CDR3 coding DNA: TGCGCCAGCAGTCAGGACGGAGGAAACAGCACCGGGGAGCTGTTTTTT. It is translated as CASSQDGGNSTGELFF. The rearrangement joins TRBV23-1 to TRBJ2-2, with D perhaps matching TRBD2 (5 bases). TRBV23-1 is noted as an ORF with a role that remains uncertain. The CDR3 extends over 16 amino acids. Trimming removed 3 bases from V and 4 bases from J, with 15 bases in between.

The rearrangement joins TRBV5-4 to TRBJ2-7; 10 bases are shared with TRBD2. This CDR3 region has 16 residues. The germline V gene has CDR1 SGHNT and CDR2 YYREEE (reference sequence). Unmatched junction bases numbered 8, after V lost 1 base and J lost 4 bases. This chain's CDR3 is CASSLSPSGGLYEQYF. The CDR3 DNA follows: TGTGCCAGCAGCTTGTCCCCTAGCGGGGGTTTGTACGAGCAGTACTTC.

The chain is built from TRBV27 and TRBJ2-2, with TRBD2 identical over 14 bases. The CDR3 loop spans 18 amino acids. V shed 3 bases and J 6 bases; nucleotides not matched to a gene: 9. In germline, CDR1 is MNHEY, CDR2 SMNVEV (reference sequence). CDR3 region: CASSFSGLAGGSAGELFF. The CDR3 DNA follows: TGTGCCAGCAGTTTTAGCGGACTAGCGGGGGGTTCCGCCGGGGAGCTGTTTTTT.

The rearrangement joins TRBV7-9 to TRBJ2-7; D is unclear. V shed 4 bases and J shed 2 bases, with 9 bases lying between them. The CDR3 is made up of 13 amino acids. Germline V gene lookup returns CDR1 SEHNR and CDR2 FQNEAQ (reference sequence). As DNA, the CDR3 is TGTGCCAGCAGCTCCCCCCCCGCCTACGAGCAGTACTTC. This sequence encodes CASSSPPAYEQYF.

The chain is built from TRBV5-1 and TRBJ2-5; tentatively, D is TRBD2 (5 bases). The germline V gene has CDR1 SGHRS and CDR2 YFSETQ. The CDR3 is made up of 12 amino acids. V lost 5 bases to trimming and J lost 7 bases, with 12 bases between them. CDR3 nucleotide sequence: TGCGCCAGCAGGGAGGACGGAGCGACCCAGTACTTC. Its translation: CASREDGATQYF.

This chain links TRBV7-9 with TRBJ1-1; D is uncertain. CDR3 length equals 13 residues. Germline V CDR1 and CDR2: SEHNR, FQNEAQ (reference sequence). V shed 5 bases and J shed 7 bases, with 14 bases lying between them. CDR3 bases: TGTGCCAGCAGCCCGAGCGGGTTTATTGAAGCTTTCTTT. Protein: CASSPSGFIEAFF.

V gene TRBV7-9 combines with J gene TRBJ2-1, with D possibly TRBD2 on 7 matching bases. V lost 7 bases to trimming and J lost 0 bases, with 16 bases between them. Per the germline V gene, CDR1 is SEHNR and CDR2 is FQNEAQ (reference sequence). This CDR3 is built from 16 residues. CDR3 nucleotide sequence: TGTGCCAGCACATCCTCCGGGGGGCGCTCCTACAATGAGCAGTTCTTC. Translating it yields CASTSSGGRSYNEQFF. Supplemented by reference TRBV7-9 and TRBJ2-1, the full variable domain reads DTGVSQNPRHKITKRGQNVTFRCDPISEHNRLYWYRQTLGQGPEFLTYFQNEAQLEKSRLLSDRFSAERPKGSFSTLEIQRTEQGDSAMYLCASTSSGGRSYNEQFFGPGTRLTVL.

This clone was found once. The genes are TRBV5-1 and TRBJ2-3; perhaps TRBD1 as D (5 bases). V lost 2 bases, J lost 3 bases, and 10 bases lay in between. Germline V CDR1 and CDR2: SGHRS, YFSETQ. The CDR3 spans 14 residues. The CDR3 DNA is TGCGCCAGCAGCTTACAGGCCATGACAGATACGCAGTATTTT. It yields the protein CASSLQAMTDTQYF.

The CDR3 spells CASSRDSGREQFF. In nucleotides, the CDR3 is TGTGCCAGCAGCCGGGACTCCGGGCGAGAGCAGTTCTTC. The rearrangement joins TRBV7-3 to TRBJ2-1, with a weak D call TRBD2 (6 bases). With 5 bases removed from V and 10 bases from J, the gap between germline ends came to 15 bases. The germline V gene encodes CDR1 SGHTA and CDR2 FQGTGA. The CDR3 sequence is 13 residues long.

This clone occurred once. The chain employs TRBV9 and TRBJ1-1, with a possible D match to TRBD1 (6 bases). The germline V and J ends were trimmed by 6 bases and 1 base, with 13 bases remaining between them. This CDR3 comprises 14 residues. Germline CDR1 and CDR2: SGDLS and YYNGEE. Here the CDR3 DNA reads TGTGCCAGCACCCCCGGGGGGCGGAACACTGAAGCTTTCTTT. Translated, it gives CASTPGGRNTEAFF.

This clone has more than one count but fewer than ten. The CDR3 reads CASSGNTGADEKLFF. CDR3 DNA: TGCGCCAGCAGCGGAAATACAGGGGCGGATGAAAAACTGTTTTTT. The chain has TRBV5-1 and TRBJ1-4; 7 bases line up with TRBD1. V lost 4 bases, J lost 6 bases, and 9 bases stayed unmatched. The CDR3 spans 15 residues. The germline V gene has CDR1 SGHRS and CDR2 YFSETQ.

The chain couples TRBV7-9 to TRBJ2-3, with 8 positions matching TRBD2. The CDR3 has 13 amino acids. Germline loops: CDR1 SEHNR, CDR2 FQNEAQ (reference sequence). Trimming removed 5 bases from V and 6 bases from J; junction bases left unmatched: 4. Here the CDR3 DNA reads TGTGCCAGCAGCCCGCCGGGAGGGGATACGCAGTATTTT. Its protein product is CASSPPGGDTQYF.

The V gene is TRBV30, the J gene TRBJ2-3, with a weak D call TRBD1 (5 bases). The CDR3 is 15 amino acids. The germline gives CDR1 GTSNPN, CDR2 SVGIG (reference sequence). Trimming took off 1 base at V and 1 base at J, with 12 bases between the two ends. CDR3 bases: TGTGCCTGGAGTGGGGTGGACACGCGCACAGATACGCAGTATTTT. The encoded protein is CAWSGVDTRTDTQYF.

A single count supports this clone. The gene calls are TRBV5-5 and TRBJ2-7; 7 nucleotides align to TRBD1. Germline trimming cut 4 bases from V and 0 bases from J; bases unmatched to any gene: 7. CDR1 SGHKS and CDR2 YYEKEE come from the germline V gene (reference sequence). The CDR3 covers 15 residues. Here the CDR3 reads CASSPGTAISYEQYF. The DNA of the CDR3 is TGTGCCAGCAGCCCGGGGACAGCTATCTCCTACGAGCAGTACTTC. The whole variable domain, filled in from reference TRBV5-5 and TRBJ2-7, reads DAGVTQSPTHLIKTRGQQVTLRCSPISGHKSVSWYQQVLGQGPQFIFQYYEKEERGRGNFPDRFSARQFPNYSSELNVNALLLGDSALYLCASSPGTAISYEQYFGPGTRLTVT.

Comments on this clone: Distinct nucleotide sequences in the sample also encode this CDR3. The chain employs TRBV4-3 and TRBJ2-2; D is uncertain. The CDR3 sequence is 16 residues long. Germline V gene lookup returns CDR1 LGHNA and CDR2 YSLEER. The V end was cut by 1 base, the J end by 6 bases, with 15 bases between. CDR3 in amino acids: CASSQALAVLSGELFF. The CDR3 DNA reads TGCGCCAGCAGCCAAGCCCTGGCTGTGCTTTCCGGGGAGCTGTTTTTT.

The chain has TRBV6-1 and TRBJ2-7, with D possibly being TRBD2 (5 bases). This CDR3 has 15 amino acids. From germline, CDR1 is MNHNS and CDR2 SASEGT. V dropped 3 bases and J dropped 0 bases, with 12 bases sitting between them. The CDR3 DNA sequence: TGTGCCAGCAGTGATCAGGTCGGGGACTCCTACGAGCAGTACTTC. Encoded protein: CASSDQVGDSYEQYF.

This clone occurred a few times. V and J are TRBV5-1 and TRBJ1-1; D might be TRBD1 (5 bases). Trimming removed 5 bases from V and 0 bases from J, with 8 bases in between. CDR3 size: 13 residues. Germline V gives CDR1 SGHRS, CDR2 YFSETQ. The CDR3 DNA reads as TGCGCCAGCAGTGAGACAGTGAACACTGAAGCTTTCTTT. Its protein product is CASSETVNTEAFF. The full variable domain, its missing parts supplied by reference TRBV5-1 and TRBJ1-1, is KAGVTQTPRYLIKTRGQQVTLSCSPISGHRSVSWYQQTPGQGLQFLFEYFSETQRNKGNFPGRFSGRQFSNSRSEMNVSTLELGDSALYLCASSETVNTEAFFGQGTRLTVV.

The CDR3 reads CASSIIANTGELFF. The CDR3 DNA reads TGTGCCAGTAGTATTATAGCGAACACCGGGGAGCTGTTTTTT. The chain couples TRBV19 to TRBJ2-2; D is ambiguous. V lost 3 bases to trimming and J lost 0 bases, with 5 bases between them. Per germline, CDR1 LNHDA and CDR2 SQIVND (reference sequence). The length of the CDR3 is 14 residues.

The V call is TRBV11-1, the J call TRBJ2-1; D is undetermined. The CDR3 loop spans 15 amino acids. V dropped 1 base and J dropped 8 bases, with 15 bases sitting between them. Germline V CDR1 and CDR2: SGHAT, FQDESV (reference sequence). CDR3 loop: CASSLVSTGVDEQFF. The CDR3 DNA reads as TGTGCCAGCAGCTTAGTTTCGACCGGAGTTGATGAGCAGTTCTTC.

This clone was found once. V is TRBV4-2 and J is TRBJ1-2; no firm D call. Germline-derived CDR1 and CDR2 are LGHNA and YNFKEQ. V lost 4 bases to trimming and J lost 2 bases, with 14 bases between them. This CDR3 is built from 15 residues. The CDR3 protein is CASSPQVELNYGYTF. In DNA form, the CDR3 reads TGTGCCAGCAGCCCGCAAGTTGAGCTGAACTATGGCTACACCTTC.

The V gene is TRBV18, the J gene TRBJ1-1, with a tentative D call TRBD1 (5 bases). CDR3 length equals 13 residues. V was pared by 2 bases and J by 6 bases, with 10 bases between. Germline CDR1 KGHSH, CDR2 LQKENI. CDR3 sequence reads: CASSPGQGPEAFF. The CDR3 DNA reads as TGTGCCAGCTCACCAGGGCAGGGTCCTGAAGCTTTCTTT.

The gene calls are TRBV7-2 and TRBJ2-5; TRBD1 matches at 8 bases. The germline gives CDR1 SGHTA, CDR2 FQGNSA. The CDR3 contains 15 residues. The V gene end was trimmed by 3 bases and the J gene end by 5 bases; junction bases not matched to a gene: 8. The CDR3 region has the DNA TGTGCCAGCAGCTTGCTGTCAGGGGGCTGGGAGACCCAGTACTTC. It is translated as CASSLLSGGWETQYF. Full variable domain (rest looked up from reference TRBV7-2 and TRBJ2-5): GAGVSQSPSNKVTEKGKDVELRCDPISGHTALYWYRQSLGQGLEFLIYFQGNSAPDKSGLPSDRFSAERTGGSVSTLTIQRTQQEDSAVYLCASSLLSGGWETQYFGPGTRLLVL.

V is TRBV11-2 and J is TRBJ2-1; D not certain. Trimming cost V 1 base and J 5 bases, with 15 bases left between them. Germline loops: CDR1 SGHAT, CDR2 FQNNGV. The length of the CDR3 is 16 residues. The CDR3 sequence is CASSLGAGRSHNEQFF. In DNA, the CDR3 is TGTGCCAGCAGCTTAGGCGCAGGCAGAAGCCACAATGAGCAGTTCTTC.

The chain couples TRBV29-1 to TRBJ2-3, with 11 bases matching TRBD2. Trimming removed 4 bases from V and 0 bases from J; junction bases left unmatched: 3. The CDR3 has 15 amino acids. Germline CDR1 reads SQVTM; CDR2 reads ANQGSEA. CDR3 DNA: TGCAGCGTTGTGACTAGCGGGGTTAGCACAGATACGCAGTATTTT. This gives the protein CSVVTSGVSTDTQYF.

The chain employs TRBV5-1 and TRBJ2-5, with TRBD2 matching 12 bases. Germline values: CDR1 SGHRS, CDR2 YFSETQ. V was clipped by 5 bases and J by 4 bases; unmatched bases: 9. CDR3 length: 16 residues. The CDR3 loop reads CASRGTSGLTAETQYF. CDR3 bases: TGCGCCAGCAGAGGGACTAGCGGGCTGACGGCAGAGACCCAGTACTTC.

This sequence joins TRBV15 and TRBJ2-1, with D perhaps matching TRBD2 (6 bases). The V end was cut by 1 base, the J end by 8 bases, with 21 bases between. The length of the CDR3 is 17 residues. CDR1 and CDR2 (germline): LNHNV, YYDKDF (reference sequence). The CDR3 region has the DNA TGTGCCACCAGCAGAGGTGGGGGAGGAGGGACCGGGTATGAGCAGTTCTTC. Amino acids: CATSRGGGGGTGYEQFF.

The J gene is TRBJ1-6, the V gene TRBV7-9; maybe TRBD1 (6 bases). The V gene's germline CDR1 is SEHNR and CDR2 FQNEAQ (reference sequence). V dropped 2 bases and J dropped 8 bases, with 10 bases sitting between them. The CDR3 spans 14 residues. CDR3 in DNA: TGTGCCAGCAGCTTACAACAGGGTGATTCACCCCTCCACTTT. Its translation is CASSLQQGDSPLHF.

The CDR3, as DNA: TGTGCCAGCAGCCCTGGAGCGGGGGGGCGGACAGATACGCAGTATTTT. This encodes CASSPGAGGRTDTQYF. The V call is TRBV4-2, the J call TRBJ2-3; 10 nucleotides agree with TRBD2. Germline CDR1 reads LGHNA; CDR2 reads YNFKEQ. The ends lost 4 bases at V and 3 bases at J; junction bases unmatched: 7. There are 16 residues in the CDR3.